This T cell receptor beta chain came from a study of T cell responses to AZD1222 COVID-19 vaccine. With respect to this clone: Its antigen remains unknown.

Study findings and constraints: Donors in the cohort were predominantly white British and more often female, and clonal diversity was possibly underestimated. Researchers report vaccine-associated CD4 TCRs spanning spike, with dominance at 160-218 and 743-854. Following two doses of AZD1222, Spike-specific TCR breadth and depth rose.

Profiled with immunoSEQ multiplex PCR; TCRdb holds only in-frame clones, not every one. This sample has about 140,000 clones, with over 65% found just once. Per the germline V gene, CDR1 is SNHLY and CDR2 is FYNNEI. V shed 5 bases and J shed 0 bases, with 10 bases lying between them. The CDR3 covers 15 residues. V is TRBV2 and J is TRBJ2-2, with D possibly being TRBD1 (5 bases). Sample: peripheral blood, taken on day 0 of AZD1222 vaccination. The clonotype comes from an adult in good health. CDR3 residues: CASSRQLSNTGELFF. In DNA form, the CDR3 reads TGTGCCAGCAGTAGACAGCTCTCGAACACCGGGGAGCTGTTTTTT.